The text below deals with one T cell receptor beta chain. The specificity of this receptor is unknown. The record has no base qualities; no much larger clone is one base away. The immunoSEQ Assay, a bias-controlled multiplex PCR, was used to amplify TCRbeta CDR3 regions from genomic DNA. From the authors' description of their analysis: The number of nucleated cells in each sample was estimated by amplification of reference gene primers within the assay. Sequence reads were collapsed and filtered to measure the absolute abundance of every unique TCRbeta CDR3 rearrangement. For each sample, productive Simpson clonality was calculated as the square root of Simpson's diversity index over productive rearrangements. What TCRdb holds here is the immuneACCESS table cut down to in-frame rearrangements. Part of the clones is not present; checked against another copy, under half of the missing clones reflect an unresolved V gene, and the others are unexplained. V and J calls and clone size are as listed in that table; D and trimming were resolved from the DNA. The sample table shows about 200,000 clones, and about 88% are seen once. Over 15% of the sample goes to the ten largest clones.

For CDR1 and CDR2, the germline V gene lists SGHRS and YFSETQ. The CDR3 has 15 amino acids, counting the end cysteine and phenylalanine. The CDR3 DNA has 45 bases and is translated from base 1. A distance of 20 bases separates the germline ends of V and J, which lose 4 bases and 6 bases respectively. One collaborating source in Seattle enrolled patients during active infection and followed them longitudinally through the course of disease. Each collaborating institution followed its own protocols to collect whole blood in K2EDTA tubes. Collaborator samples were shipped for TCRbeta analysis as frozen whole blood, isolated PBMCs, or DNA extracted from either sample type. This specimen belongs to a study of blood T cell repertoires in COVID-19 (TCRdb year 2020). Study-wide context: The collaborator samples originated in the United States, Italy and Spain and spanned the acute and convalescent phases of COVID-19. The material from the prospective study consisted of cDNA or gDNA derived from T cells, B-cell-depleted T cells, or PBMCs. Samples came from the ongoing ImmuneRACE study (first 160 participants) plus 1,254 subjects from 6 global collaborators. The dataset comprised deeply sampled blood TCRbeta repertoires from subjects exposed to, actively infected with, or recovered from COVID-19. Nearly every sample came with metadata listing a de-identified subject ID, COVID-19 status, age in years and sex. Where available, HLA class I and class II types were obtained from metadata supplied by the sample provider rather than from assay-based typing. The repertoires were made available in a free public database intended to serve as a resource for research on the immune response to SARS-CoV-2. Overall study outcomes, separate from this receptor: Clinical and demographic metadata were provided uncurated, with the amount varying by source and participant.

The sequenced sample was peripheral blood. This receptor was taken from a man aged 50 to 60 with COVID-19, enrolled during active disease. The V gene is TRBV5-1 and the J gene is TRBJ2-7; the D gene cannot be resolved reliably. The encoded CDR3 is CASSPSGSPQGEQYF. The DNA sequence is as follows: TGCGCCAGCAGCCCCTCCGGGTCCCCGCAAGGCGAGCAGTACTTC.